Listed here is a single TCR beta chain. Antigen: not known. Germline values: CDR1 SGHVS, CDR2 FQNEAQ. The CDR3 spans 14 residues. The sample belongs to a study of blood T cells in healthy people across ages. General observations from the study: Leaving the PBMCs unsorted stopped any conclusive comparison of naive versus antigen-experienced cells.

It was with a sample-barcoded 5' primer and a J-beta primer mix that a second PCR of about 6 to 12 cycles was run. Researchers report that a template-switch adaptor with 12 random nucleotides tagged each cDNA molecule. Each CDR3 protein is one row after TCRdb ran MiXCR on the 5' RACE reads. The sample records hundreds of thousands of distinct CDR3 sequences, about 40% being singletons. The rearrangement links TRBV7-8 to TRBJ2-1, with 9 bases identical to TRBD2. Gene TRBJ2-7 matches the end of the DNA better, so the J call may be wrong. The receptor was isolated from a woman aged 60-75 years in good health. Sequenced material: blood. The CDR3 region has the DNA TGTGCCAGCCTTCCGGGGACTAGCCACAATGAGCAGTACTTC. It translates to CASLPGTSHNEQYF.